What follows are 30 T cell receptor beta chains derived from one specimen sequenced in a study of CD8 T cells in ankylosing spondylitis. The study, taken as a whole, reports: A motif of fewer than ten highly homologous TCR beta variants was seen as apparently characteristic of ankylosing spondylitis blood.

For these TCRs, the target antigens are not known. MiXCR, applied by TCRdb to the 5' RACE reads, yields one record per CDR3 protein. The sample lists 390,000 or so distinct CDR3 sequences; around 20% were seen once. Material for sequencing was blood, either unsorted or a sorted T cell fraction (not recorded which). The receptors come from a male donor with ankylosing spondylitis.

For the CDR3, the DNA is TGCGCCAGCAGCTTGGTGGGACAGGGTGCTAATGAAAAACTGTTTTTT. Its protein product is CASSLVGQGANEKLFF. V usage is TRBV5-1 and J usage is TRBJ1-4, with 9 nucleotides matching TRBD1. After removal of 0 bases from V and 3 bases from J, the junction contained 3 bases not matched to a gene. The CDR3 has 16 residues. Germline-derived CDR1 and CDR2 are SGHRS and YFSETQ.

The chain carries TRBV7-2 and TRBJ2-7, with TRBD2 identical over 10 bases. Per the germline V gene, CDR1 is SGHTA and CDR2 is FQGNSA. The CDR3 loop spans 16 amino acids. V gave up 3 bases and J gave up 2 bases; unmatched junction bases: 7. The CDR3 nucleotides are TGTGCCAGCAGCTTCTGGACTAGCGGTGACACCTACGAGCAGTACTTC. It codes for CASSFWTSGDTYEQYF. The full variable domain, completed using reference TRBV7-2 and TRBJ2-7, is GAGVSQSPSNKVTEKGKDVELRCDPISGHTALYWYRQSLGQGLEFLIYFQGNSAPDKSGLPSDRFSAERTGGSVSTLTIQRTQQEDSAVYLCASSFWTSGDTYEQYFGPGTRLTVT.

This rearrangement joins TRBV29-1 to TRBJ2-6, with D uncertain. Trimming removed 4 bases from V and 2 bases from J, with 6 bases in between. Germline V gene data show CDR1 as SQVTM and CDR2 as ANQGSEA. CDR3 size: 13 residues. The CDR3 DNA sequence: TGCAGCGTTGTGAGGACTGGGGCCAACGTCCTGACTTTC. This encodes CSVVRTGANVLTF.

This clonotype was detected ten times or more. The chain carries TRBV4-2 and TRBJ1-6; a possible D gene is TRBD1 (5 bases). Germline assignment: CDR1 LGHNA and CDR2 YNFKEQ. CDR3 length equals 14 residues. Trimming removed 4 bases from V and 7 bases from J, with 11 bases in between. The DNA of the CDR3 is TGTGCCAGCAGCCCTGGGACGGGAAATTCACCCCTCCACTTT. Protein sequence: CASSPGTGNSPLHF.

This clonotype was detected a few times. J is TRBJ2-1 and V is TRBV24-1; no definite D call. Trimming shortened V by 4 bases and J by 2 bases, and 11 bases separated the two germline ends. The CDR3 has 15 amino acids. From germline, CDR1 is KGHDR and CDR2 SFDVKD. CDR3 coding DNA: TGTGCCACCAGTGACCCCAGCAGACCCTACAATGAGCAGTTCTTC. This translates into CATSDPSRPYNEQFF.

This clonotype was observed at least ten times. DNA for the CDR3: TGCGCCAGCAGCCCGGGACTACAAAACAATGAGCAGTTCTTC. Protein sequence: CASSPGLQNNEQFF. The chain recombines TRBV5-1 with TRBJ2-1; 7 bases fit TRBD2. Germline CDR1 SGHRS, CDR2 YFSETQ. The CDR3 loop spans 14 amino acids. Unmatched junction bases numbered 6, after V lost 4 bases and J lost 5 bases. Looking up the rest from reference TRBV5-1 and TRBJ2-1 gives the full variable domain: KAGVTQTPRYLIKTRGQQVTLSCSPISGHRSVSWYQQTPGQGLQFLFEYFSETQRNKGNFPGRFSGRQFSNSRSEMNVSTLELGDSALYLCASSPGLQNNEQFFGPGTRLTVL.

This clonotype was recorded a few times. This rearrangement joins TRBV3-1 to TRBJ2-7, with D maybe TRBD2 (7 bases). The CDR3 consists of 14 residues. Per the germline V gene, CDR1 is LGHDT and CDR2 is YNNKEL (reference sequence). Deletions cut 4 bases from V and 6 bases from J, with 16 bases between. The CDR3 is CASSLEPGGGEQYF. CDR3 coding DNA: TGTGCCAGCAGCCTCGAACCGGGGGGCGGCGAGCAGTACTTC.

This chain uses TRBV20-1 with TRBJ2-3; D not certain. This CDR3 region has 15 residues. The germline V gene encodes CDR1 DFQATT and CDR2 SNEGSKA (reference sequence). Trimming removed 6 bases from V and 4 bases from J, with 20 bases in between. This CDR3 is CSAQTRAAVPDTQYF. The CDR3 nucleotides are TGCAGTGCCCAAACACGCGCGGCCGTCCCAGATACGCAGTATTTT.

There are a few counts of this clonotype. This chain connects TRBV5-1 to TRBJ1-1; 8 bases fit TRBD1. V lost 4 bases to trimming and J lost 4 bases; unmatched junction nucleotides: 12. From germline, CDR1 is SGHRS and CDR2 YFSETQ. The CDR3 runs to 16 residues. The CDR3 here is CASSEQGGKGITEAFF. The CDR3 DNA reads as TGCGCCAGCAGCGAACAGGGGGGTAAGGGGATCACTGAAGCTTTCTTT.

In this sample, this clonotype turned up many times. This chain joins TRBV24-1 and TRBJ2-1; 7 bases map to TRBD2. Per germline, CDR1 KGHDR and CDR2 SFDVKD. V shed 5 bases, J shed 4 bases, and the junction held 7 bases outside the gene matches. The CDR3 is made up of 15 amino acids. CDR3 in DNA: TGTGCCACCAGTGGAGGACGGGAGGTGTACAATGAGCAGTTCTTC. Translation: CATSGGREVYNEQFF.

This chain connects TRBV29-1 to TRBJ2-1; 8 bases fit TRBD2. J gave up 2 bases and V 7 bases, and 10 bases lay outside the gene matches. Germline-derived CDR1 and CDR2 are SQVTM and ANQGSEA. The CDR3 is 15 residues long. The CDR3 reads CSAPRQRGTYNEQFF. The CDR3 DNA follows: TGCAGCGCTCCCCGGCAGCGGGGGACCTACAATGAGCAGTTCTTC.

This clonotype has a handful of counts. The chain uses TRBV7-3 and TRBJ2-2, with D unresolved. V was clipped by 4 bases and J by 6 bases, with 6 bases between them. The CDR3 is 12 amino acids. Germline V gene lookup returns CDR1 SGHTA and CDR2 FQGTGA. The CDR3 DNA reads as TGTGCCAGCAGCTCCTACCCCGGGGAGCTGTTTTTT. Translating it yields CASSSYPGELFF.

In DNA, the CDR3 is TGTGCCAGCAGCCCCATACTAGCGGGAGTGGGCACCGGGGAGCTGTTTTTT. Amino acids: CASSPILAGVGTGELFF. This chain connects TRBV7-2 to TRBJ2-2; 11 bases agree with TRBD2. Per germline, CDR1 SGHTA and CDR2 FQGNSA. With 5 bases clipped from V and 4 bases from J, the junction kept 9 bases outside the gene matches. The CDR3 is made up of 17 amino acids.

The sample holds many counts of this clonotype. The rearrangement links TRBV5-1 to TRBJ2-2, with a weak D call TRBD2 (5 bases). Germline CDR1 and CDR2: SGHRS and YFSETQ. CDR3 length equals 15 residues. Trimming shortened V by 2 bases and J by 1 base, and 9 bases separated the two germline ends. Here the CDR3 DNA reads TGCGCCAGCAGCTTTAACGGGATGAACACCGGGGAGCTGTTTTTT. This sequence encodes CASSFNGMNTGELFF.

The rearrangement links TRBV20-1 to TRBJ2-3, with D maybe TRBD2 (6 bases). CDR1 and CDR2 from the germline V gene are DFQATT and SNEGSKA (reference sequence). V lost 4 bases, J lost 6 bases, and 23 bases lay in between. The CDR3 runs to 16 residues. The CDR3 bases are TGCAGTGCTACCATAGCGAGAGGACTAAGTTCGGATACGCAGTATTTT. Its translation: CSATIARGLSSDTQYF.

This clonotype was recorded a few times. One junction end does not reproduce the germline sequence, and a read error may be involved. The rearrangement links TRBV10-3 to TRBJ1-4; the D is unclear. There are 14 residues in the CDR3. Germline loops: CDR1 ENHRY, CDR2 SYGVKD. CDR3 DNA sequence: TGTGCCACCAGTCTGAGTGCAACTAATGAAAAACTGTTTTTT. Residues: CATSLSATNEKLFF.

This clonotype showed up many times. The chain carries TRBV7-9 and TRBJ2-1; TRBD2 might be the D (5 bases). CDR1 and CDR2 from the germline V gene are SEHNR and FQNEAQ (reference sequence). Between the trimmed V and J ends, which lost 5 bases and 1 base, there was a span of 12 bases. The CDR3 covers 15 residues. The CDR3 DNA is TGTGCCAGCAGCCCGCAGCGAGGGTCCTACAATGAGCAGTTCTTC. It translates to CASSPQRGSYNEQFF.

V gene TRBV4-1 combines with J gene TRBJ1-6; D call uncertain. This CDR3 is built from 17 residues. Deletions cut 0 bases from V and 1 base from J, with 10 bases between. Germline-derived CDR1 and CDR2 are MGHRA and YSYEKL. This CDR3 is CASSQETQTSYNSPLHF. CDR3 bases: TGCGCCAGCAGCCAAGAAACACAGACATCCTATAATTCACCCCTCCACTTT.

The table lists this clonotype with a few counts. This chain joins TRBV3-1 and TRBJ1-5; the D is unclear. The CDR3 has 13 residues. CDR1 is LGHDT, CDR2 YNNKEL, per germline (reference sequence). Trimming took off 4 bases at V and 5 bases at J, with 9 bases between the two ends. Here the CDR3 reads CASSRGSYQPQHF. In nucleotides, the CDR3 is TGTGCCAGCAGCCGAGGATCTTATCAGCCCCAGCATTTT.

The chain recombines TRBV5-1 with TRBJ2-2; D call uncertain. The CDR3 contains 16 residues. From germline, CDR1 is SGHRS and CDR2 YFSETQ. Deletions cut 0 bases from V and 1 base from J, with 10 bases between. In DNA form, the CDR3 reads TGCGCCAGCAGCTTGGAAGCTTCGGTGAACACCGGGGAGCTGTTTTTT. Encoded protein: CASSLEASVNTGELFF.

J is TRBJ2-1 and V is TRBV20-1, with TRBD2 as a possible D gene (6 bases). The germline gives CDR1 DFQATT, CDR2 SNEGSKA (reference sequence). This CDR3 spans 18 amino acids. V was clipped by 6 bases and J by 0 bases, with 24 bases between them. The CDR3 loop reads CSAPDYQLRESSYNEQFF. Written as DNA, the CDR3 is TGCAGTGCCCCGGACTACCAACTCAGGGAGAGCTCCTACAATGAGCAGTTCTTC.

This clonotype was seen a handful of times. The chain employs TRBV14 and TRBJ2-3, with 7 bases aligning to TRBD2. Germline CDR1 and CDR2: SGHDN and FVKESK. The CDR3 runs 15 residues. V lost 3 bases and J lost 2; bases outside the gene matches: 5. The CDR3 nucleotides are TGTGCCAGCAGCCAGGCTCTAGCGGCCACAGATACGCAGTATTTT. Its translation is CASSQALAATDTQYF.

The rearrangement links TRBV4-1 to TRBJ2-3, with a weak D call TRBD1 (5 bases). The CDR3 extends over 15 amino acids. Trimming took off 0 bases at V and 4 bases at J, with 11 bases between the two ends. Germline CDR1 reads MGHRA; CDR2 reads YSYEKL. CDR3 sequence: CASSQDQGYSDTQYF. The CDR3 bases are TGCGCCAGCAGCCAAGATCAGGGTTATTCAGATACGCAGTATTTT.

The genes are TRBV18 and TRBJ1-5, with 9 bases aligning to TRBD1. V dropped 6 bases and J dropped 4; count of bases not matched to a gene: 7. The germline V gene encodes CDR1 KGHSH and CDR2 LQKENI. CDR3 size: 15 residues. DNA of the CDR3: TGTGCCAGCTCGTCAACAGGGGGCTCAAATCAGCCCCAGCATTTT. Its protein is CASSSTGGSNQPQHF. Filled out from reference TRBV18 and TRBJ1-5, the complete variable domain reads NAGVMQNPRHLVRRRGQEARLRCSPMKGHSHVYWYRQLPEEGLKFMVYLQKENIIDESGMPKERFSAEFPKEGPSILRIQQVVRGDSAAYFCASSSTGGSNQPQHFGDGTRLSIL.

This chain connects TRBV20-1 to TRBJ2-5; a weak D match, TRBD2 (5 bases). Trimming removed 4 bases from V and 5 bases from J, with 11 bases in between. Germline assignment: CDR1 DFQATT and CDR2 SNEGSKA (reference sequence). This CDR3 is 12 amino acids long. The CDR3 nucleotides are TGCAGTGCTATGCCGGACTTTGAGACCCAGTACTTC. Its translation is CSAMPDFETQYF.

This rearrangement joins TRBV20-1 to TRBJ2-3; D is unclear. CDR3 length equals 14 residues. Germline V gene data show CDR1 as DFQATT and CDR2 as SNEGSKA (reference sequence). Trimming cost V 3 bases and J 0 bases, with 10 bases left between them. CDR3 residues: CSARALASTDTQYF. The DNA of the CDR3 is TGCAGTGCTAGGGCACTTGCTAGCACAGATACGCAGTATTTT.

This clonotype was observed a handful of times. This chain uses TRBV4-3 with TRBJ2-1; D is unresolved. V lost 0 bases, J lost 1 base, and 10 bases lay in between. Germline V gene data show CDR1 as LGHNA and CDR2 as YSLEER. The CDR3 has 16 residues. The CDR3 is CASSQEAVFSYNEQFF. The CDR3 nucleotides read TGCGCCAGCAGCCAAGAAGCTGTGTTTTCCTACAATGAGCAGTTCTTC.

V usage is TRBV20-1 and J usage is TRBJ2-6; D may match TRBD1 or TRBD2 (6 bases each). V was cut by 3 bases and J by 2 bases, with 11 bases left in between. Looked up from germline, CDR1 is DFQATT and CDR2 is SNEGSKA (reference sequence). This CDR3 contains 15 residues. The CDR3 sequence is CSARQGTPGANVLTF. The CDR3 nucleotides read TGCAGTGCTAGGCAGGGGACTCCTGGGGCCAACGTCCTGACTTTC.

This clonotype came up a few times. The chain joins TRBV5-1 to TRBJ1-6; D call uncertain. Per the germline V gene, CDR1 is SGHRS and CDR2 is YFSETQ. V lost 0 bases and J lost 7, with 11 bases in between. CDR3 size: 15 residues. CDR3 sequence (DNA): TGCGCCAGCAGCTTGGTGGCCGCGGGGAATTCACCCCTCCACTTT. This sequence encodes CASSLVAAGNSPLHF. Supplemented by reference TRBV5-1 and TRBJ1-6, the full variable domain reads KAGVTQTPRYLIKTRGQQVTLSCSPISGHRSVSWYQQTPGQGLQFLFEYFSETQRNKGNFPGRFSGRQFSNSRSEMNVSTLELGDSALYLCASSLVAAGNSPLHFGNGTRLTVT.

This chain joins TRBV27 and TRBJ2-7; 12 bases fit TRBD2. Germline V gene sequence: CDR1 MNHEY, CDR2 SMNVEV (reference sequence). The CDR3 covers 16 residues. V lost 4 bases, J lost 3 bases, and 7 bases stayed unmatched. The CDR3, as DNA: TGTGCCAGCAGTTGGAGGACTAGCGGGAATTACTACGAGCAGTACTTC. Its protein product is CASSWRTSGNYYEQYF.